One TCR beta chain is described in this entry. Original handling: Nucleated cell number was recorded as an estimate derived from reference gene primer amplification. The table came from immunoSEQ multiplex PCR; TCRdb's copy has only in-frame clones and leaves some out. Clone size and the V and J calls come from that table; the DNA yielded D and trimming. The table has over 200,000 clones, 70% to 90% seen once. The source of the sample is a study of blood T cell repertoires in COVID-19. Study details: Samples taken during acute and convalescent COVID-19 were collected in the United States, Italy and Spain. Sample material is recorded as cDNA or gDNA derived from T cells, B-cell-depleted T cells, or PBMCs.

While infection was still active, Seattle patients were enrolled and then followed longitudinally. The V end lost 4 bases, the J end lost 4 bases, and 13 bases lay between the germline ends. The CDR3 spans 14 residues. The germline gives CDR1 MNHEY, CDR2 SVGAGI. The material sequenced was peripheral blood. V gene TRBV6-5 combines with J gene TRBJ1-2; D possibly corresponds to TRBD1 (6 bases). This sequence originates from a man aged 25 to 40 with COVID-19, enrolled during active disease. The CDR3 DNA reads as TGTGCCAGCAGTTCCGACAGGCCGATCTATGGCTACACCTTC. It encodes CASSSDRPIYGYTF.